This T cell receptor (beta chain) was recorded in a study of cytomegalovirus exposure and HLA in healthy donors. Broader study findings: It was shown in a later analysis that HLA-associated TCR beta chains were more clonally expanded than other, equally common chains. Some TCR beta chains (roughly 150 of them) were listed as cytomegalovirus-associated.

This PCR relied on a set of 60 Vbeta primers and 13 Jbeta primers. The assay was immunoSEQ multiplex PCR, and TCRdb's table has in-frame clones only and misses some. The sample lists over 200,000 clones; about 75% were seen once. For this clone: The antigen remains undetermined.

V was pared by 6 bases and J by 0 bases, with 11 bases between. The germline V gene has CDR1 LNHDA and CDR2 SQIVND (reference sequence). The CDR3 is made up of 15 amino acids. Sequenced: PBMCs. The V gene is TRBV19, the J gene TRBJ2-2; the D gene is possibly TRBD2 (6 bases). The receptor's source is a woman aged 25 to 39 in good health and CMV-seronegative. DNA of the CDR3: TGTGCCAGTAGGGGGGGACTGGCGAACACCGGGGAGCTGTTTTTT. It codes for CASRGGLANTGELFF.